These T cell receptor beta chains were read from a single sample in a study of beta chain features in type 1 diabetes. The assay was immunoSEQ multiplex PCR, and TCRdb's table has in-frame clones only and misses some. The table includes roughly 610,000 clones, 15% to 18% detected once. The sequenced material came from naive CD4+ T cells from blood. The receptors stem from a man aged 18 to 30 in good health. The CDR3 runs from the conserved cysteine through the conserved F or W. D genes are given only for firm matches. The listing skips clone size in some rows; elsewhere it reads once, few, many or a size class.

>-|TRBV27|few|TRBJ1-2
TGTGCCAGCAGTCCACGGGACCTAATCAACTATGGCTACACCTTC
CASSPRDLINYGYTF
>TRBD1|TRBV25-1|few|TRBJ2-6
TGTGCCAGCAGTGGGGACAGGGGTAACTCTGGGGCCAACGTCCTGACTTTC
CASSGDRGNSGANVLTF
>-|TRBV7-9|-|TRBJ2-2
TGTGCCAGCAGCCGCTACCGGGCCCCGAACACCGGGGAGCTGTTTTTT
CASSRYRAPNTGELFF
>-|TRBV7-2|-|TRBJ1-5
TGTGCCAGCAGCTTAGGTCCGGTTGGGCCCCAGCATTTT
CASSLGPVGPQHF
>-|TRBV5-6|-|TRBJ1-4
TGTGCCAGCAGCTTGCGCCAGGGCTACGAAAAACTGTTTTTT
CASSLRQGYEKLFF
>-|TRBV15|-|TRBJ2-3
TGTGCCACCAGCAGGGGTACAGATACGCAGTATTTT
CATSRGTDTQYF
>-|TRBV5-1|-|TRBJ2-7
TGCGCCAGCAGCCATTACGGACTAACCGGCGAGCAGTACTTC
CASSHYGLTGEQYF
>-|TRBV27|-|TRBJ2-1
TGTGCCAGCGCTTCGAGTAGCGGCCTATCCTACAATGAGCAGTTCTTC
CASASSSGLSYNEQFF
>-|TRBV19|-|TRBJ2-5
TGTGCCAATGCTGATGGTGAGACCCAGTACTTC
CANADGETQYF
>TRBD2|TRBV19|-|TRBJ2-1
TGTGCCAGTAGTATTCCCGGGACTAGCGCCAACAATGAGCAGTTCTTC
CASSIPGTSANNEQFF
>TRBD1|TRBV29-1|-|TRBJ2-6
TGCAGCGTGGGACAGGGTACTGGGGCCAACGTCCTGACTTTC
CSVGQGTGANVLTF
>-|TRBV7-6|few|TRBJ1-5
TGTGCCAGCAGCTTAGAGGCCTGGGGAGGTAATCAGCCCCAGCATTTT
CASSLEAWGGNQPQHF
>TRBD1|TRBV7-9|few|TRBJ1-5
TGTGCCAGCAGCTTAGGCTCACAGGGGGCCAATCAGCCCCAGCATTTT
CASSLGSQGANQPQHF
>-|TRBV28|-|TRBJ1-2
TGTGCCAGCAGTTTACGGACACATAGGGAAGGCTACACCTTC
CASSLRTHREGYTF
>-|TRBV28|-|TRBJ1-1
TGTGCCAGCAGTCCGGAGACCCCGAGGGCTTTCTTT
CASSPETPRAFF
>-|TRBV11-1|few|TRBJ2-6
TGTGCCGCCTGCCCTGTTATTGGGGCCAACGTCCTGACTTTC
CAACPVIGANVLTF
>-|TRBV28|-|TRBJ1-5
TGTGCCAGCAGCTCCTTAGGGAAGCCCCAGCATTTT
CASSSLGKPQHF
>TRBD1|TRBV4-1|-|TRBJ1-5
TGCGCCAGCAGCCACCCGGGCAGGGGGGATGGACAGCCCCAGCATTTT
CASSHPGRGDGQPQHF
>TRBD1|TRBV30|few|TRBJ1-5
TGTGCCTGGAGTGCGTTGACAGGGGGCAATGGTCAGCCCCAGCATTTT
CAWSALTGGNGQPQHF
>TRBD1|TRBV7-2|-|TRBJ2-7
TGTGCCAGCAGCCTTTCCTTGGACAGGGGCTACGAGCAGTACTTC
CASSLSLDRGYEQYF
>TRBD1|TRBV19|-|TRBJ2-5
TGTGCCAGTAGTATGGGACAGGGACATACGGAGACCCAGTACTTC
CASSMGQGHTETQYF
>-|TRBV4-1|few|TRBJ2-2
TGCGCCAGCAGCCAAGATATGGGTAGGAGCCAAACCGGGGAGCTGTTTTTT
CASSQDMGRSQTGELFF
>TRBD1|TRBV5-1|few|TRBJ2-7
TGCGCCAGCAGCCTTCGGACAGGGGGCCACGAGCAGTACTTC
CASSLRTGGHEQYF
>-|TRBV5-6|-|TRBJ2-7
TGTGCCAGCAAACAGGATACCTACGAGCAGTACTTC
CASKQDTYEQYF
>TRBD2|TRBV19|-|TRBJ2-1
TGTGCCAGTAGTGTCTCTAGCGGGAGATATGAGCAGTTCTTC
CASSVSSGRYEQFF
>TRBD1|TRBV7-6|few|TRBJ2-7
TGTGCCAGCAGCCGCACAGGGGATTCCTACGAGCAGTACTTC
CASSRTGDSYEQYF
>TRBD1|TRBV25-1|few|TRBJ1-2
TGTGCCAGCAGTGAGCACAGGGGATCTAACTATGGCTACACCTTC
CASSEHRGSNYGYTF
>TRBD1|TRBV27|-|TRBJ2-5
TGTGCCAGCAGTGCGGGACAGGGGCTAAAGACCCAGTACTTC
CASSAGQGLKTQYF
>-|TRBV2|-|TRBJ2-2
TGTGCCAGCACCAGGGAGTCCGGGGAGCTGTTTTTT
CASTRESGELFF
>-|TRBV19|few|TRBJ1-2
TGTGCCAGTAGTACCAGCTATGGCTACACCTTC
CASSTSYGYTF
>-|TRBV5-4|-|TRBJ1-2
TGTGCCAGCAGCTTGGATACGTGGGGCTATGGCTACACCTTC
CASSLDTWGYGYTF
>-|TRBV19|-|TRBJ1-2
TGTGCCAGTACCCCCGGGGGCTATGGCTACACCTTC
CASTPGGYGYTF
>TRBD2|TRBV7-2|few|TRBJ2-1
TGTGCCAGCAGCAGGACTAGCGGCGATGAGCAGTTCTTC
CASSRTSGDEQFF
>-|TRBV14|once|TRBJ2-7
TGTGCCAGCAGCCAAGTATGGCAGTACTTC
CASSQVWQYF
>-|TRBV18|-|TRBJ1-2
TGTGCCAGCTCACCCGGACATCAAACCTCCGTTTACGCATATGGCTACACCTTC
CASSPGHQTSVYAYGYTF
>-|TRBV2|few|TRBJ1-1
TGTGCCAGCAGTGGGATACGGAACACTGAAGCTTTCTTT
CASSGIRNTEAFF
>TRBD1|TRBV9|-|TRBJ2-7
TGTGCCAGCAGCGTAAGTGGGACAGGGCAGTACGAGCAGTACTTC
CASSVSGTGQYEQYF
>-|TRBV28|few|TRBJ1-2
TGTGCCAGCAGCCCTGCTACTAGGACTAACTATGGCTACACCTTC
CASSPATRTNYGYTF
>-|TRBV7-9|-|TRBJ1-2
TGTGCCAGCAGCTTAGATGGGGTTGATCGGTTTGGCTACACCTTC
CASSLDGVDRFGYTF
>-|TRBV7-9|few|TRBJ1-1
TGTGCCAGCAGCTTAGAGGGGCAGCTCACTGAAGCTTTCTTT
CASSLEGQLTEAFF
>-|TRBV28|-|TRBJ1-2
TGTGCCAGCAGTGGGGACAATAACTATGGCTACACCTTC
CASSGDNNYGYTF
>TRBD2|TRBV7-9|-|TRBJ2-7
TGTGCCAGCAGCAAGACTAGCGGGGGACGCGAGCAGTACTTC
CASSKTSGGREQYF
>-|TRBV20-1|few|TRBJ2-5
TGCAGTGCTAGACAGGGGCAAACCCAGTACTTC
CSARQGQTQYF
>-|TRBV12-5|few|TRBJ1-1
TGTGCTAGTGGTTTGGGCCCCCGGGGGTTCAACACTGAAGCTTTCTTT
CASGLGPRGFNTEAFF
>-|TRBV6-5|few|TRBJ1-1
TGTGCCAGCAGTTATAGGGGGGGCTTCACTGAAGCTTTCTTT
CASSYRGGFTEAFF
>-|TRBV7-3|few|TRBJ1-2
TGTGCCAGCAGCCCGGTTACGGGAGGTTATGGCTACACCTTC
CASSPVTGGYGYTF
>TRBD1|TRBV29-1|few|TRBJ2-7
TGCAGCGCCGACTTAATTCGGACAGGGCCATTTGGTACGGTCTCTAGGGAGCAGTACTTC
CSADLIRTGPFGTVSREQYF
>TRBD1|TRBV10-3|-|TRBJ1-6
TGTGCCATTGGACAGGGGGATTCACCCCTCCACTTT
CAIGQGDSPLHF
>-|TRBV18|-|TRBJ2-3
TGTGCCAGCTCACAGAGCCCTTCTAGCACAGATACGCAGTATTTT
CASSQSPSSTDTQYF
>-|TRBV7-2|few|TRBJ2-7
TGTGCCAGCAGCTTAGTAGGACAAGCCTACGAGCAGTACTTC
CASSLVGQAYEQYF
>-|TRBV5-4|few|TRBJ2-7
TGTGCCAGCAGCTCTGTGGTGGGCAGGGGAACCTACGAGCAGTACTTC
CASSSVVGRGTYEQYF
>-|TRBV21-1|-|TRBJ1-4
TGTGCCAGCACAGAGAAGGCTCTCAGAGGAAAACTGTTTTTT
CASTEKALRGKLFF
>-|TRBV28|-|TRBJ2-2
TGTGCCAGCCCCGGGCCTCCCGGCACCGGGGAGCTGTTTTTT
CASPGPPGTGELFF
>TRBD1|TRBV13|-|TRBJ1-2
TGTGCCAGCAGCCAGGGACAGGGGATTGGCTACACCTTC
CASSQGQGIGYTF